Listed below are T cell receptor beta chains from one sample, sequenced in a study of cytomegalovirus exposure and HLA in healthy donors. TCRdb's copy holds only in-frame clones and misses some; the assay was immunoSEQ multiplex PCR. The top ten clones hold 1.9% of a sample with tens of thousands of clones, 82% of them seen once. The source material was PBMCs. These receptor sequences come from a man aged 18 to 29 in good health and CMV-seronegative. CDR3s include the opening cysteine and the closing phenylalanine or tryptophan. A D gene is named only where the DNA matches it firmly. Size tells how often a clone was seen (once, few, many) or the class of an expanded clone, and some rows leave it out.

>-|-|TRBV5-6
CASSLTQSNTGELFF
>-|-|TRBV7-2
CASSPAGGEQFF
>TRBD2|-|TRBV5-6
CASSVPGLAGEEQYF
>-|few|TRBV28
CASRKEFSYNSPLHF
>-|-|TRBV14
CASSQGQASNQPQHF
>-|-|TRBV29-1
CSVEDTVGTFERYF
>TRBD1|few|TRBV27
CASSWTGGAEKLFF
>-|-|TRBV19
CASSRRVQETQYF
>TRBD1|-|TRBV15
CATSRDLPTGEDYGYTF
>-|few|TRBV7-2
CASSPQGYGYTF
>-|-|TRBV19
CASSISGVAYNEQFF
>-|-|TRBV2
CASRGGLTENQPQHF
>TRBD1|-|TRBV30
CAWGPRDRGSNQPQHF
>-|-|TRBV4-2
CASSPPSYEQYF
>-|medium-sized|TRBV18
CASSPLGSNEQFF
>-|few|TRBV4-3
CASSPTRESGNTIYF
>TRBD1|-|TRBV6-5
CASSSPPDRGDGYTF
>-|-|TRBV19
CASSIVATPQETQYF
>TRBD2|-|TRBV30
CAWSVIGGWETQYF
>-|-|TRBV9
CASSVAGGLTNTIYF
>TRBD1|-|TRBV9
CASSKRRTGKKSRYLEFAELFF
>TRBD2|-|TRBV6-5
CASSYWTSQSSYEQYF
>-|-|TRBV29-1
CSVEIAGVAYEQYF
>-|once|TRBV7-9
CASSPDSESGEQYF
>TRBD1|-|TRBV10-3
CAISSTDRGNTEAFF
>-|-|TRBV28
CASSSGSWYEQYF
>TRBD1|-|TRBV10-3
CAMTWTGGEQYF
>-|few|TRBV10-3
CAISVASSYNEQFF
>-|-|TRBV5-1
CASSTGDSNEKLFF
>TRBD2|-|TRBV11-3
CASSSRTSNEQFF
>-|few|TRBV30
CARTARGGVGTEAFF
>-|-|TRBV6-6
CASSYSSRVNTEAFF
>-|-|TRBV28
CASSFEVSGYSTDTQYF
>-|-|TRBV9
CASSVVGRRGGTDTQYF
>-|-|TRBV9
CASSGGSVPYNEQFF
>-|-|TRBV9
CASSVGWPGNTIYF
>-|-|TRBV4-2
CASSQDNGGPDYGYTF
>TRBD1|-|TRBV7-6
CASSQGAIQPQHF
>TRBD2|-|TRBV6-4
CASSDSGSGSDTQYF
>-|-|TRBV30
CAWREPGLYGYTF
>-|-|TRBV6-5
CASNKVGGDQPQHF
>TRBD1|-|TRBV7-8
CASSTGQGGTGELFF
>-|-|TRBV7-2
CASSRNLGNTIYF
>TRBD2|-|TRBV4-3
CASSQDAHGRTGELFF
>TRBD2|-|TRBV5-1
CASSLGAGGNTGELFF
>TRBD2|-|TRBV6-5
CASRRAGANTDTQYF
>TRBD1|few|TRBV5-4
CASSLEGPGQGTYGYTF